One and the same sample provided the 9 T cell receptor beta chains below, sequenced in a study of blood T cells in healthy people across ages. Sample-barcoded 5' priming and a J-beta primer mix drove a second PCR of about 6 to 12 cycles. TCRdb fed the 5' RACE reads into MiXCR, producing one record per CDR3 protein. The table has about 780,000 distinct CDR3 sequences, about half seen once. The sample was blood. The receptor source for this set is a man older than 75 in good health.

This clonotype occurred once. The rearrangement links TRBV12-3 or TRBV12-4 to TRBJ2-1; no clear D. The CDR3 has 11 residues. V was shortened by 6 bases and J by 8 bases, with 8 bases between the two germline ends. DNA of the CDR3: TGTGCCAGCAGAATAATCGATGAGCAGTTCTTC. It yields the protein CASRIIDEQFF.

This clonotype was recorded many times. The chain links TRBV18 to TRBJ2-7, with no clear D. V dropped 8 bases and J dropped 5 bases, with 13 bases sitting between them. Germline V CDR1 and CDR2: KGHSH, LQKENI. This CDR3 has 12 amino acids. The CDR3 reads CASSRTGDEQYF. The DNA of the CDR3 is TGTGCCAGCAGCCGCACGGGTGACGAGCAGTACTTC. The full variable domain, in which reference TRBV18 and TRBJ2-7 provide the parts outside the CDR3, is NAGVMQNPRHLVRRRGQEARLRCSPMKGHSHVYWYRQLPEEGLKFMVYLQKENIIDESGMPKERFSAEFPKEGPSILRIQQVVRGDSAAYFCASSRTGDEQYFGPGTRLTVT.

This chain joins TRBV27 and TRBJ2-5, with 9 bases that match TRBD1. V was clipped by 6 bases and J by 0 bases; unmatched bases: 11. The CDR3 extends over 17 amino acids. Looked up from germline, CDR1 is MNHEY and CDR2 is SMNVEV (reference sequence). The CDR3: CASSQKTGTGHQETQYF. In DNA form, the CDR3 reads TGTGCCAGCAGCCAAAAAACCGGGACAGGGCACCAAGAGACCCAGTACTTC.

V and J are TRBV29-1 and TRBJ2-5; weak D call: TRBD2 (6 bases). This CDR3 contains 15 residues. V was trimmed by 3 bases and J by 3 bases, leaving 17 bases between them. CDR1 and CDR2 from the germline V gene are SQVTM and ANQGSEA. CDR3 sequence: CSVDSARDFKETQYF. The CDR3 DNA reads as TGCAGCGTTGATTCGGCCCGGGACTTTAAAGAGACCCAGTACTTC.

The CDR3 reads CASRATAWASPLHF. CDR3 sequence (DNA): TGTGCCAGCAGAGCTACAGCTTGGGCTTCACCCCTCCACTTT. The chain recombines TRBV27 with TRBJ1-6; the D is unclear. The CDR3 runs to 14 residues. Per germline, CDR1 MNHEY and CDR2 SMNVEV (reference sequence). Trimming pared 6 bases from V and 9 bases from J, leaving 15 bases between.

This clonotype was found many times. The chain couples TRBV5-4 to TRBJ2-1; possibly TRBD2 for D (6 bases). CDR1 and CDR2 (germline): SGHNT, YYREEE (reference sequence). Trimming cost V 3 bases and J 1 base, with 11 bases left between them. CDR3 length: 15 amino acids. CDR3 DNA: TGTGCCAGCAGCTCATCTAGCGCATCCTACAATGAGCAGTTCTTC. It is translated as CASSSSSASYNEQFF.

CDR3 region: CSVGQGYNEQFF. The CDR3 coding sequence is TGCAGCGTCGGACAGGGATACAATGAGCAGTTCTTC. The chain uses TRBV29-1 and TRBJ2-1; 8 positions agree with TRBD1. This CDR3 spans 12 amino acids. Per germline, CDR1 SQVTM and CDR2 ANQGSEA. J gave up 4 bases and V 6 bases, and 2 bases lay outside the gene matches.

The chain employs TRBV6-1 and TRBJ2-1; possibly TRBD1 for D (6 bases). V was cut by 7 bases and J by 3 bases, with 13 bases left in between. The germline V gene encodes CDR1 MNHNS and CDR2 SASEGT. The CDR3 runs to 14 residues. This CDR3 is CASNRDKLYNEQFF. The CDR3 nucleotides read TGTGCCAGCAACCGGGACAAACTCTACAATGAGCAGTTCTTC.

The CDR3 region has the DNA TGTGCCAGCCCCCCTGTAGCGGAGAGGGGTGATGAGCAGTTCTTC. Amino acids: CASPPVAERGDEQFF. The V and J genes are TRBV7-3 and TRBJ2-1; D possibly corresponds to TRBD2 (6 bases). Germline CDR1 SGHTA, CDR2 FQGTGA. There are 15 residues in the CDR3. Trimming pared 8 bases from V and 8 bases from J, leaving 22 bases between.